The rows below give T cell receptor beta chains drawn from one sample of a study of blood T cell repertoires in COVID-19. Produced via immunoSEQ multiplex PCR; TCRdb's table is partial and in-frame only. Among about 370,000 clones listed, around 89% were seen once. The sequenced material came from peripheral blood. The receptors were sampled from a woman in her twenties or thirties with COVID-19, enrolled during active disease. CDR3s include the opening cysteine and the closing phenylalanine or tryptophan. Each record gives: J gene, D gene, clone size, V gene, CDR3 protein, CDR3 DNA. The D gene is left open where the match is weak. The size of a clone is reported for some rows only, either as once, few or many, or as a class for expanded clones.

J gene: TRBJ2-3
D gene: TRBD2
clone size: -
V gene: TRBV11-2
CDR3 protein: CASSLVPGLGDRAQYF
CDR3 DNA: TGTGCCAGCAGCTTAGTGCCGGGACTAGGGGACCGTGCGCAGTATTTT

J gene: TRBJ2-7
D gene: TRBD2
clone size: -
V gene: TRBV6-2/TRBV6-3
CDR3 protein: CASSYRLAVTYEQYF
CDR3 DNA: TGTGCCAGCAGTTACAGACTAGCGGTGACCTACGAGCAGTACTTC

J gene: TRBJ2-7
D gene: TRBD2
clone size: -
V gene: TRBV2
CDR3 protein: CASSYAGGRAYEQYF
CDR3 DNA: TGTGCCAGCAGTTACGCGGGGGGAAGAGCCTACGAGCAGTACTTC

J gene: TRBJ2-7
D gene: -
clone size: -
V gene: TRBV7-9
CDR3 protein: CASSPKAAPYEQYF
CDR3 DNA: TGTGCCAGCAGCCCCAAGGCGGCGCCCTACGAGCAGTACTTC

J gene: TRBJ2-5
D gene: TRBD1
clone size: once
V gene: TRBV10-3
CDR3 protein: CAISEGTGNQETQYF
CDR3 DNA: TGTGCCATCAGTGAGGGGACAGGGAACCAAGAGACCCAGTACTTC

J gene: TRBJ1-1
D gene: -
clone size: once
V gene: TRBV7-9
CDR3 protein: CASSLFTWNTEAFF
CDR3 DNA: TGTGCCAGCAGCTTATTCACTTGGAACACTGAAGCTTTCTTT

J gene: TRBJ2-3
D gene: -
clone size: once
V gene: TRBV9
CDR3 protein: CASSAEPQGTHLTQYF
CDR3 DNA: TGTGCCAGCAGCGCCGAACCACAGGGAACCCATTTAACGCAGTATTTT

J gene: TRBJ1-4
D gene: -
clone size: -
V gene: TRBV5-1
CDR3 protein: CASSLLGDGGEKLFF
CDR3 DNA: TGCGCCAGCAGCCTGCTAGGAGACGGCGGTGAAAAACTGTTTTTT

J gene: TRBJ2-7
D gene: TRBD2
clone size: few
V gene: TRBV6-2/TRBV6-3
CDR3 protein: CASSFPTSGGIGQYF
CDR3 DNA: TGTGCCAGCAGTTTTCCGACTAGCGGGGGAATCGGGCAGTACTTC

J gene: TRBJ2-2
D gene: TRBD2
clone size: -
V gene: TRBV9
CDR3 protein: CATGREGTGELFF
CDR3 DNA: TGTGCCACCGGGAGGGAGGGAACCGGGGAGCTGTTTTTT

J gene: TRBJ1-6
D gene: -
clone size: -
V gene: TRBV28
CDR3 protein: CASSFLLSPLHF
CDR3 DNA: TGTGCCAGCAGTTTCTTACTTTCACCCCTCCACTTT

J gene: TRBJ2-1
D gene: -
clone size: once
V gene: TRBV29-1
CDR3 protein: CSVEDPGVSSYNEQFF
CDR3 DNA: TGCAGCGTTGAAGACCCGGGGGTCAGCTCCTACAATGAGCAGTTCTTC

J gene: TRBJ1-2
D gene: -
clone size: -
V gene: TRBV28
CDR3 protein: CASSGRESGAGYTF
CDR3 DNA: TGTGCCAGCAGCGGAAGGGAGAGCGGAGCCGGCTACACCTTC

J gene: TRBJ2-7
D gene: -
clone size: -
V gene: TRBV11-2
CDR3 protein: CASSLYPGTNPYEQYF
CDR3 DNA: TGTGCCAGCAGCTTATACCCCGGGACAAATCCCTACGAGCAGTACTTC

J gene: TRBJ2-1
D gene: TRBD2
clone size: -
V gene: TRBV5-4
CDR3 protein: CASSTSGSYNEQFF
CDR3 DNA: TGTGCCAGCAGCACTAGCGGGAGTTACAATGAGCAGTTCTTC

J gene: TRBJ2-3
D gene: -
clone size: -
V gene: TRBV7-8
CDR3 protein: CASSLVRVRSTDTQYF
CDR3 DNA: TGTGCCAGCAGCTTAGTTCGGGTGAGGAGCACAGATACGCAGTATTTT

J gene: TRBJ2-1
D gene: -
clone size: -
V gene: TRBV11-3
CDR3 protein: CASSPGLVPNEQFF
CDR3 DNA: TGTGCCAGCAGCCCAGGGTTGGTTCCAAATGAGCAGTTCTTC

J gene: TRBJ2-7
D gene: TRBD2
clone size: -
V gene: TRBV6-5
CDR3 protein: CASSSRLAGAYEQYF
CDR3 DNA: TGTGCCAGCAGCTCGAGACTAGCGGGGGCTTACGAGCAGTACTTC

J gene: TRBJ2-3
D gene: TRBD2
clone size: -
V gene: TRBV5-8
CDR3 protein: CASTPTSGRRTDTQYF
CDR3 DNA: TGTGCCAGCACCCCGACTAGCGGGAGGAGGACAGATACGCAGTATTTT

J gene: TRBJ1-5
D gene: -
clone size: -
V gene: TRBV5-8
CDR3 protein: CASRLLDRVDSNQPQHF
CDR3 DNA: TGTGCCAGCAGACTACTGGATCGGGTTGATAGCAATCAGCCCCAGCATTTT

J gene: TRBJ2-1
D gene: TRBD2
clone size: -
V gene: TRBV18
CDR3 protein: CASSPRTSGSSYNEQFF
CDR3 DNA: TGTGCCAGCTCACCCAGGACTAGCGGGAGCTCCTACAATGAGCAGTTCTTC

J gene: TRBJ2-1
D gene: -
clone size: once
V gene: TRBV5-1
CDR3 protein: CASSLQAGSYEQFF
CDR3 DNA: TGCGCCAGCAGCTTACAAGCGGGCTCCTACGAGCAGTTCTTC

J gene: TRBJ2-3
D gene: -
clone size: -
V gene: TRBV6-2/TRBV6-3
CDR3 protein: CASSPGEQADTQYF
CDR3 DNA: TGTGCCAGCAGTCCGGGTGAACAGGCGGATACGCAGTATTTT

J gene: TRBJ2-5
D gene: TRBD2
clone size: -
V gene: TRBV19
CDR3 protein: CASSRGGPRTQETQYF
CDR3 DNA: TGTGCCAGTAGTAGGGGAGGGCCCCGGACTCAAGAGACCCAGTACTTC

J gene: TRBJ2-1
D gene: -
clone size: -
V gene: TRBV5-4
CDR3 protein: CASSSRPVRGENYNEQFF
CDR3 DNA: TGTGCCAGCAGCTCCCGACCAGTGCGGGGCGAGAACTACAATGAGCAGTTCTTC

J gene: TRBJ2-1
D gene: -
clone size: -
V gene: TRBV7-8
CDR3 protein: CASSSSGHDAGYEQFF
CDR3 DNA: TGTGCCAGCAGCTCATCGGGACATGATGCAGGTTATGAGCAGTTCTTC

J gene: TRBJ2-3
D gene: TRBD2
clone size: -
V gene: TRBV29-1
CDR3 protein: CSVDPRLAGSTDTQYF
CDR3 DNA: TGCAGCGTTGACCCCCGACTAGCGGGTAGCACAGATACGCAGTATTTT

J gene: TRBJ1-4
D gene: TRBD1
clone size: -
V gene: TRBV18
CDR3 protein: CASSAQGAREKLFF
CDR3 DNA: TGTGCCAGCTCAGCACAGGGGGCAAGGGAAAAACTGTTTTTT

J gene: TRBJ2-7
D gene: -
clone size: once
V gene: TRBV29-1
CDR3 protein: CSVVEDSYEQYF
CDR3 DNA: TGCAGCGTTGTGGAGGACTCCTACGAGCAGTACTTC

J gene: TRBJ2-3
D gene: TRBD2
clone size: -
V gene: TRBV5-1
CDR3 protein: CASSAGDSGNLRTDTQYF
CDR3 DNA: TGCGCCAGCAGCGCGGGAGATAGCGGGAACTTAAGGACAGATACGCAGTATTTT

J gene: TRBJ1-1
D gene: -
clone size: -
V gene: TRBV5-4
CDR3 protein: CASSAGRENTEAFF
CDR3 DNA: TGTGCCAGCAGCGCCGGACGGGAAAACACTGAAGCTTTCTTT

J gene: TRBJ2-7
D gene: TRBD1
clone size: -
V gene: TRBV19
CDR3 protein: CASSKPGQGWYEQYF
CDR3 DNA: TGTGCCAGTAGTAAACCGGGACAGGGGTGGTACGAGCAGTACTTC

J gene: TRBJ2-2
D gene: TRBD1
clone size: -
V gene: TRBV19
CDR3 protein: CASSIQGADTGELFF
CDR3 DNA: TGTGCCAGTAGTATACAGGGGGCTGACACCGGGGAGCTGTTTTTT

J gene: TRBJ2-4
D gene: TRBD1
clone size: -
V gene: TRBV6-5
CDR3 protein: CASRSTGGRDIQYF
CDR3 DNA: TGTGCCAGCAGATCGACAGGGGGCAGGGACATTCAGTACTTC

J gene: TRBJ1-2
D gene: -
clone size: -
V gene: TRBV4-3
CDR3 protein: CASSQDVTANYGYTF
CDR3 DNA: TGCGCCAGCAGCCAAGATGTCACAGCTAACTATGGCTACACCTTC

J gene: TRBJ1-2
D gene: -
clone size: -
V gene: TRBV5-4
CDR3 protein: CASSLPGAGGYGYTF
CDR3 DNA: TGTGCCAGCAGCTTGCCAGGGGCTGGGGGCTATGGCTACACCTTC

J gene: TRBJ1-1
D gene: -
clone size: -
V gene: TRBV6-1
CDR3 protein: CASSEGGGTEAFF
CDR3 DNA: TGTGCCAGCAGTGAAGGGGGGGGCACTGAAGCTTTCTTT

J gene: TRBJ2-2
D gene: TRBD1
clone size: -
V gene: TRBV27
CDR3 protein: CASRARGPNTGELFF
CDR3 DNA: TGTGCCAGCAGAGCAAGGGGGCCCAACACCGGGGAGCTGTTTTTT

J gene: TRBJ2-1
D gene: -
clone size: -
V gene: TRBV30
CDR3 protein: CAWGRGPNEQFF
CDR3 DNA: TGTGCCTGGGGGCGGGGCCCCAATGAGCAGTTCTTC

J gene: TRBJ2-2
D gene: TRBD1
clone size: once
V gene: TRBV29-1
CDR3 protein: CSASGQATGELFF
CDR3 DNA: TGCAGCGCCTCGGGACAGGCCACCGGGGAGCTGTTTTTT